A selection of T cell receptor beta chains follows, all from one sample in a study of cytomegalovirus exposure and HLA in healthy donors. Clones were sequenced by immunoSEQ multiplex PCR, and TCRdb holds only the in-frame ones, with some missing. The sample lists under 200,000 clones, about 64% occurring once. Sample: PBMCs. These receptors originate from a man aged 50-59 years in good health and CMV-seronegative. Both conserved end residues are part of each CDR3. A D gene is named only where the DNA matches it firmly. Clone size is shown for a subset of rows, as once, few, many or a class of expanded clone.

cdr3_length | j_call | v_call | clone_size | d_call | cdr3_nt | cdr3_aa
13 | TRBJ2-5 | TRBV28 | - | TRBD1 | TGTGCCAGCAGTTTACAGGGGGCGGAGACCCAGTACTTC | CASSLQGAETQYF
15 | TRBJ1-1 | TRBV28 | once | - | TGTGCCAGCAGTCCCCCCAGGGGCCTTAACACTGAAGCTTTCTTT | CASSPPRGLNTEAFF
13 | TRBJ2-7 | TRBV5-1 | - | - | TGCGCCAGCAGCTTTGACAGAATCTTGGAGCAGTACTTC | CASSFDRILEQYF
16 | TRBJ1-1 | TRBV28 | - | - | TGTGCCAGCAGGACGCTAAGGGGTTCCATGAACACTGAAGCTTTCTTT | CASRTLRGSMNTEAFF
14 | TRBJ1-2 | TRBV5-5 | - | TRBD1 | TGTGCCAGCAGCTTGGAGGGGGCTGGGTATGGCTACACCTTC | CASSLEGAGYGYTF
14 | TRBJ2-7 | TRBV11-2 | - | - | TGTGCCAGCAGCTTAGACTCTCGCGGCTACGAGCAGTACTTC | CASSLDSRGYEQYF
15 | TRBJ2-2 | TRBV5-4 | - | - | TGTGCCAGCAGCTTGCAGGGGTCGAACACCGGGGAGCTGTTTTTT | CASSLQGSNTGELFF
15 | TRBJ1-1 | TRBV5-1 | - | - | TGCGCCAGCAGCTTGGTCGGAGGTCCGAACACTGAAGCTTTCTTT | CASSLVGGPNTEAFF
12 | TRBJ2-7 | TRBV12-5 | - | TRBD1 | TGTGCTAGTGGTTCTCACGGACAGGGGAAGTACTTC | CASGSHGQGKYF
17 | TRBJ2-1 | TRBV9 | - | - | TGTGCCAGCAGCACTCCACGAACAGGGTTAAGGAAGAATGAGCAGTTCTTC | CASSTPRTGLRKNEQFF
16 | TRBJ2-3 | TRBV7-8 | few | TRBD2 | TGTGCCAGCAGCTTAGTAGCGGGGGGATTCACAGATACGCAGTATTTT | CASSLVAGGFTDTQYF
14 | TRBJ2-7 | TRBV19 | - | - | TGTGCCAGTAAGACAGTCTACACTTCCTACGAGCAGTACTTC | CASKTVYTSYEQYF
14 | TRBJ2-5 | TRBV6-5 | few | TRBD2 | TGTGCCAGCAGTTACTCGCGGGGGGGGGAGACCCAGTACTTC | CASSYSRGGETQYF
16 | TRBJ1-3 | TRBV28 | - | TRBD1 | TGTGCCAGCAGTTATACCATCGGACAGGGGGAAAACACCATATATTTT | CASSYTIGQGENTIYF
16 | TRBJ2-6 | TRBV10-1 | - | TRBD1 | TGCGCCAGAGTAGAGACAGGGATCTCTGGGGCCAACGTCCTGACTTTC | CARVETGISGANVLTF
15 | TRBJ2-2 | TRBV5-1 | - | - | TGCGCCAGCAGCTTTAGTTTCGCGAACACCGGGGAGCTGTTTTTT | CASSFSFANTGELFF
14 | TRBJ2-6 | TRBV7-9 | - | - | TGTGCCAGCAGCCTAAACTCTGGGGCCAACGTCCTGACTTTC | CASSLNSGANVLTF